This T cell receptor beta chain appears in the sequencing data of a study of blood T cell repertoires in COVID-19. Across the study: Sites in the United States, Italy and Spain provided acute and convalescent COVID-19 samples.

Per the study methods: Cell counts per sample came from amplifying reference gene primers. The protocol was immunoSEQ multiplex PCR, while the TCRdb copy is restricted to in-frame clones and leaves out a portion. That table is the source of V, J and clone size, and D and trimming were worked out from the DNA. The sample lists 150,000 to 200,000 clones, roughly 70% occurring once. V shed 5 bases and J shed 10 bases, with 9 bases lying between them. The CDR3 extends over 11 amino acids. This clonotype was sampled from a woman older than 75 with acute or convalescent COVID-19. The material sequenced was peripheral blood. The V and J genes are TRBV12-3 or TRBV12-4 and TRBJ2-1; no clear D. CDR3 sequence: CASSLQMEQFF. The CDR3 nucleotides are TGTGCCAGCAGTCTGCAGATGGAGCAGTTCTTC.